This T cell receptor (beta chain) was found in a study of control samples from healthy donors and cancer patients. V gave up 4 bases and J gave up 7 bases, with 8 bases separating them. The germline V gene has CDR1 SGHAT and CDR2 FQNNGV. This CDR3 region has 12 residues. Sequenced by immunoSEQ multiplex PCR; TCRdb stores in-frame clones only, minus some. The table records approximately 120,000 clones, about 89% of them present only once. The sample holds a few counts of this clone. The TCR was taken from a woman in her forties or fifties in good health. The sequencing input was blood. The chain combines TRBV11-2 with TRBJ1-5, with no clear D. CDR3: CASSSTGQPQHF. The CDR3 nucleotides are TGTGCCAGCAGCTCGACGGGGCAGCCCCAGCATTTT.